The 19 T cell receptor beta chains reported below all come from one sample, sequenced in a study of Ad26.COV2.S vaccination and SARS-CoV-2 variants. Clones were sequenced by immunoSEQ multiplex PCR, and TCRdb holds only the in-frame ones, with some missing. Found here are about 390,000 clones, 92% of them singletons; the top ten hold about 1.6%. Described treatment: roughly 18 received Ad26.COV2.S at low or high dose, single or two shots; about five received placebo; per-sample allocation not given. Sampling was performed 63 days after the first vaccine or placebo injection. Sequencing used peripheral blood, obtained in a trial of Ad26.COV2.S vaccine versus placebo. These receptors all come from a person aged 18 to 65 who received the Ad26.COV2.S COVID-19 vaccine or a placebo.

This clone occurred once. The CDR3 region is CASGPGAGETQYF. DNA for the CDR3: TGTGCCAGCGGCCCGGGGGCGGGGGAGACCCAGTACTTC. The chain combines TRBV9 with TRBJ2-5; either TRBD1 or TRBD2 may fit D (6 bases each). Per germline, CDR1 SGDLS and CDR2 YYNGEE. Trimming took off 7 bases at V and 5 bases at J, with 15 bases between the two ends. There are 13 residues in the CDR3.

The J gene is TRBJ2-7, the V gene TRBV27; the D gene could be TRBD1 or TRBD2 (5 bases each). The V end was cut by 5 bases, the J end by 3 bases, with 17 bases between. Per the germline V gene, CDR1 is MNHEY and CDR2 is SMNVEV (reference sequence). This CDR3 comprises 15 residues. The CDR3 DNA is TGTGCCAGCAGTCCGGGGCCCCAGGGAAACTACGAGCAGTACTTC. Translation gives CASSPGPQGNYEQYF.

The chain carries TRBV28 and TRBJ1-3; 7 bases are a match to TRBD1. This CDR3 contains 14 residues. The germline CDR1 and CDR2 sequences are MDHEN and SYDVKM. The junction had 5 bases not matched to a gene; V was cut back by 5 bases and J by 4 bases. The CDR3 DNA follows: TGTGCCAGCAGTACTAAGACAGGGGGAAACACCATATATTTT. This translates into CASSTKTGGNTIYF. The full variable domain, rest sourced from reference TRBV28 and TRBJ1-3, is DVKVTQSSRYLVKRTGEKVFLECVQDMDHENMFWYRQDPGLGLRLIYFSYDVKMKEKGDIPEGYSVSREKKERFSLILESASTNQTSMYLCASSTKTGGNTIYFGEGSWLTVV.

The chain carries TRBV15 and TRBJ1-4; D perhaps matches TRBD1 (6 bases). CDR1 is LNHNV, CDR2 YYDKDF, per germline (reference sequence). The CDR3 contains 13 residues. The germline V and J ends were trimmed by 5 bases and 2 bases, with 6 bases remaining between them. In DNA, the CDR3 is TGTGCCACCAGCCAGGGGACTAATGAAAAACTGTTTTTT. The encoded protein is CATSQGTNEKLFF.

The V and J genes are TRBV27 and TRBJ2-5; tentatively, D is TRBD1 (7 bases). The germline V gene has CDR1 MNHEY and CDR2 SMNVEV (reference sequence). The CDR3 sequence is 13 residues long. V lost 6 bases, J lost 4 bases, and 12 bases lay in between. The CDR3 protein is CASSGQGGETQYF. Here the CDR3 DNA reads TGTGCCAGCAGCGGTCAGGGGGGAGAGACCCAGTACTTC.

The gene calls are TRBV6-5 and TRBJ1-3; the D gene is possibly TRBD1 (5 bases). Germline assignment: CDR1 MNHEY and CDR2 SVGAGI. The CDR3 is made up of 15 amino acids. Trimming removed 6 bases from V and 0 bases from J, with 12 bases in between. CDR3 in amino acids: CASRMSGTSGNTIYF. DNA for the CDR3: TGTGCCAGCAGGATGTCAGGGACCTCTGGAAACACCATATATTTT.

The chain combines TRBV3-1 (or the pseudogene TRBV3-2) with TRBJ2-5, with 8 bases matching TRBD2. The CDR3 contains 16 residues. The V segment lost 4 bases and the J segment 5 bases; nucleotides outside the gene matches: 12. Per germline, CDR1 LGHDT and CDR2 YNNKEL (reference sequence). The CDR3 DNA is TGTGCCAGCAGCCGCCGGACCGCGGGCGGGGGGGAGACCCAGTACTTC. Its protein is CASSRRTAGGGETQYF.

The J gene is TRBJ2-5, the V gene TRBV15, with 8 nucleotides matching TRBD2. CDR3 length equals 15 residues. Germline V gives CDR1 LNHNV, CDR2 YYDKDF (reference sequence). V lost 6 bases, J lost 5 bases, and 11 bases stayed unmatched. CDR3 amino acids: CATSPGGASVETQYF. In DNA, the CDR3 is TGTGCCACCAGTCCGGGGGGGGCTAGCGTGGAGACCCAGTACTTC. The variable domain in full, with the rest retrieved from reference TRBV15 and TRBJ2-5, is DAMVIQNPRYQVTQFGKPVTLSCSQTLNHNVMYWYQQKSSQAPKLLFHYYDKDFNNEADTPDNFQSRRPNTSFCFLDIRSPGLGDTAMYLCATSPGGASVETQYFGPGTRLLVL.

The chain is built from TRBV19 and TRBJ1-5; TRBD1 matches 8 bases. The CDR3 totals 16 residues. CDR1 and CDR2 (germline): LNHDA, SQIVND (reference sequence). The V gene end was trimmed by 4 bases and the J gene end by 0 bases; junction bases not matched to a gene: 5. The CDR3 loop is CASSTGGFYSNQPQHF. The CDR3 bases are TGTGCCAGTAGTACAGGGGGCTTCTATAGCAATCAGCCCCAGCATTTT.

V usage is TRBV5-4 and J usage is TRBJ1-1; D not resolved. Germline V gene lookup returns CDR1 SGHNT and CDR2 YYREEE (reference sequence). V shed 0 bases and J shed 11 bases, with 11 bases lying between them. CDR3 length: 12 amino acids. The CDR3 DNA is TGTGCCAGCAGCTTGGGACCTTCAGAGGCTTTCTTT. Translation: CASSLGPSEAFF.

The chain uses TRBV2 and TRBJ1-1; TRBD1 agrees at 11 bases. Germline V lookup: CDR1 SNHLY, CDR2 FYNNEI. This CDR3 is 16 amino acids long. J lost 11 bases, V lost 0 bases, and 11 bases had no gene match. CDR3 in amino acids: CASSEARTGGQVGAFF. CDR3 DNA sequence: TGTGCCAGCAGTGAAGCACGGACAGGGGGCCAGGTTGGTGCTTTCTTT.

J is TRBJ1-2 and V is TRBV19; TRBD1 aligns across 9 bases. Germline V gene sequence: CDR1 LNHDA, CDR2 SQIVND (reference sequence). With 6 bases clipped from V and 5 bases from J, the junction kept 22 bases outside the gene matches. The CDR3 is 19 residues long. The chain's CDR3 is CASRVALTGGARSAYGYTF. For the CDR3, the DNA is TGTGCCAGTAGAGTGGCCCTTACAGGGGGCGCCCGTTCTGCTTATGGCTACACCTTC.

This sequence joins TRBV29-1 and TRBJ1-1, with a weak D call TRBD1 (5 bases). V was shortened by 6 bases and J by 1 base, with 12 bases between the two germline ends. From germline, CDR1 is SQVTM and CDR2 ANQGSEA. CDR3 length: 13 residues. The DNA of the CDR3 is TGCAGCGTACTAAGGGGCGAGAACACTGAAGCTTTCTTT. It specifies CSVLRGENTEAFF. The entire variable domain, with the rest obtained from reference TRBV29-1 and TRBJ1-1, is as follows: SAVISQKPSRDICQRGTSLTIQCQVDSQVTMMFWYRQQPGQSLTLIATANQGSEATYESGFVIDKFPISRPNLTFSTLTVSNMSPEDSSIYLCSVLRGENTEAFFGQGTRLTVV.

This chain connects TRBV5-1 to TRBJ2-1, with TRBD2 as a possible D gene (6 bases). This CDR3 has 15 residues. V shed 0 bases and J shed 5 bases, with 12 bases lying between them. Per the germline V gene, CDR1 is SGHRS and CDR2 is YFSETQ. The CDR3: CASSLGGTADNEQFF. CDR3 nucleotides: TGCGCCAGCAGCTTGGGCGGGACGGCTGACAATGAGCAGTTCTTC.

The chain employs TRBV2 and TRBJ1-6; no definite D call. Germline CDR1 SNHLY, CDR2 FYNNEI. This CDR3 spans 15 amino acids. V was shortened by 4 bases and J by 1 base, with 8 bases between the two germline ends. Written as DNA, the CDR3 is TGTGCCAGCAGTGGAGTTGGGTCCTATAATTCACCCCTCCACTTT. Its translation is CASSGVGSYNSPLHF. The full variable domain, in which reference TRBV2 and TRBJ1-6 provide the parts outside the CDR3, is EPEVTQTPSHQVTQMGQEVILRCVPISNHLYFYWYRQILGQKVEFLVSFYNNEISEKSEIFDDQFSVERPDGSNFTLKIRSTKLEDSAMYFCASSGVGSYNSPLHFGNGTRLTVT.

The chain couples TRBV6-1 to TRBJ2-1; a weak D match, TRBD1 (6 bases). The CDR3 length is 15 residues. The germline V gene encodes CDR1 MNHNS and CDR2 SASEGT. V gave up 2 bases and J gave up 8 bases, with 16 bases separating them. The CDR3: CASSESGHPLDEQFF. The CDR3 DNA sequence: TGTGCCAGCAGTGAATCGGGACACCCTTTAGATGAGCAGTTCTTC.

V gene TRBV28 combines with J gene TRBJ1-2; 9 bases fit TRBD1. The CDR3 extends over 16 amino acids. Per germline, CDR1 MDHEN and CDR2 SYDVKM. Trimming at V came to 4 bases and at J to 4 bases, leaving 10 bases not matched to a gene. The CDR3 is CASSYGQGTSLYGYTF. In nucleotides, the CDR3 is TGTGCCAGCAGTTATGGACAGGGGACCTCCCTCTATGGCTACACCTTC.

The rearrangement uses TRBV11-3 and TRBJ2-7; the D is unclear. Trimming pared 2 bases from V and 2 bases from J, leaving 4 bases between. Germline CDR1 reads SGHNT; CDR2 reads YENEEA. This CDR3 is 12 amino acids long. Here the CDR3 reads CASSLRTYEQYF. The CDR3 DNA reads as TGTGCCAGCAGCTTAAGAACCTACGAGCAGTACTTC.

Here the CDR3 reads CASSLVVSSYEQYF. In nucleotides, the CDR3 is TGTGCCAGCAGCTTAGTGGTCAGCTCCTACGAGCAGTACTTC. The J gene is TRBJ2-7, the V gene TRBV7-9, with unresolved D. The germline CDR1 and CDR2 sequences are SEHNR and FQNEAQ (reference sequence). This CDR3 region has 14 residues. Between the trimmed V and J ends, which lost 1 base and 0 bases, there was a span of 7 bases.